Following are 17 T cell receptor beta chains from one sample sequenced in a study of cytomegalovirus exposure and HLA in healthy donors (dated by TCRdb to the late 2010s). The receptor library was made with the immunoSEQ multiplex PCR assay. A mixture of 60 forward primers for TCR Vbeta segments and 13 reverse primers for TCR Jbeta segments was used in the multiplex PCR. TCRdb holds this immuneACCESS table with in-frame rearrangements only. Some clones are missing; in checked studies, unresolved V genes explain under half, and the rest has no known cause. For this sample the table gives about 190,000 clones, of which more than 70% were detected only once. Approximately 5% of the sample goes to the ten largest clones. The sequenced sample consisted of PBMCs. The source is a man younger than 40 in good health and CMV-seropositive.

The chain joins TRBV6-1 to TRBJ2-5; a possible D gene is TRBD1 (5 bases). Trimming left V 9 bases short and J 2 bases short, with 10 bases between. The CDR3 consists of 12 residues. Per germline, CDR1 MNHNS and CDR2 SASEGT. DNA for the CDR3: TGTGCCAGTCGACAGCAGCAAGAGACCCAGTACTTC. As protein: CASRQQQETQYF.

This chain connects TRBV7-8 to TRBJ1-2; D ambiguous. The CDR3 extends over 15 amino acids. Trimming left V 6 bases short and J 2 bases short, with 16 bases between. Germline V gene data show CDR1 as SGHVS and CDR2 as FQNEAQ. The CDR3 reads CASSLTRVANYGYTF. CDR3 DNA: TGTGCCAGCAGTTTGACCCGGGTGGCCAACTATGGCTACACCTTC.

This chain connects TRBV7-2 to TRBJ2-7; possible D gene TRBD1, 5 bases. Germline assignment: CDR1 SGHTA and CDR2 FQGNSA. V lost 5 bases and J lost 3, with 17 bases in between. The CDR3 has 15 residues. For the CDR3, the DNA is TGTGCCAGCAGCGCCGGCCCTAATCAGGGCTACGAGCAGTACTTC. This translates into CASSAGPNQGYEQYF.

The V call is TRBV10-3, the J call TRBJ1-5, with TRBD1 matching over 10 bases. V dropped 8 bases and J dropped 6; count of bases not matched to a gene: 10. Germline loops: CDR1 ENHRY, CDR2 SYGVKD. The CDR3 sequence is 15 residues long. CDR3 region: CAISPGTGVIQPQHF. DNA for the CDR3: TGTGCCATCTCACCAGGGACAGGGGTGATTCAGCCCCAGCATTTT.

The chain combines TRBV10-3 with TRBJ2-1; 15 nucleotides align to TRBD2. Germline V gene sequence: CDR1 ENHRY, CDR2 SYGVKD. The CDR3 spans 14 residues. Trimming removed 9 bases from V and 9 bases from J; junction bases left unmatched: 6. As DNA, the CDR3 is TGTGCCATTACCGGGACTAGCGGGGGGAGTGAGCAGTTCTTC. Translation: CAITGTSGGSEQFF.

This clone was detected only a few times. The chain uses TRBV18 and TRBJ2-7; 9 nucleotides match TRBD1. Germline loops: CDR1 KGHSH, CDR2 LQKENI. V shed 2 bases and J 2 bases; nucleotides not matched to a gene: 1. This CDR3 has 14 residues. In DNA form, the CDR3 reads TGTGCCAGCTCACCAGGGACAGGGCCCTACGAGCAGTACTTC. Its protein product is CASSPGTGPYEQYF.

The V and J genes are TRBV6-5 and TRBJ2-1; 10 positions agree with TRBD2. This CDR3 spans 13 amino acids. V lost 5 bases and J lost 12; bases outside the gene matches: 7. CDR1 and CDR2 (germline): MNHEY, SVGAGI. The DNA for the CDR3 is TGTGCCAGCAGTCAGGAGCGGGAGGGTGGGCAGTTCTTC. It yields the protein CASSQEREGGQFF.

This clone was seen a handful of times. The V call is TRBV7-6, the J call TRBJ2-1; 11 bases align to TRBD2. The V gene's germline CDR1 is SGHVS and CDR2 FNYEAQ. The CDR3 is 16 amino acids. V gave up 0 bases and J gave up 10 bases; unmatched junction bases: 8. The CDR3 bases are TGTGCCAGCAGCTTAGCAAATAGCGGGGGGGCACCGGAGCAGTTCTTC. Encoded protein: CASSLANSGGAPEQFF. The variable domain in full, with the rest retrieved from reference TRBV7-6 and TRBJ2-1, is GAGVSQSPRYKVTKRGQDVALRCDPISGHVSLYWYRQALGQGPEFLTYFNYEAQQDKSGLPNDRFSAERPEGSISTLTIQRTEQRDSAMYRCASSLANSGGAPEQFFGPGTRLTVL.

V and J are TRBV4-1 and TRBJ1-6; no clear D gene. The CDR3 consists of 15 residues. The V gene lost 2 bases and the J gene lost 3 bases, with 8 bases spanning the gap. Germline CDR1 is MGHRA and CDR2 is YSYEKL. CDR3 sequence reads: CASSQPRSYNSPLHF. CDR3 DNA: TGCGCCAGCAGCCAACCCAGAAGCTATAATTCACCCCTCCACTTT.

V is TRBV7-9 and J is TRBJ1-6; 8 bases line up with TRBD1. This CDR3 spans 13 amino acids. Germline CDR1 SEHNR, CDR2 FQNEAQ (reference sequence). V was pared by 3 bases and J by 8 bases, with 0 bases of the junction left unmatched. DNA for the CDR3: TGTGCCAGCAGCTTGACAGGGGATTCACCCCTCCACTTT. It is translated as CASSLTGDSPLHF.

This clone appeared a single time. V is TRBV13 and J is TRBJ1-1, with D possibly matching TRBD1 (6 bases). Between the trimmed V and J ends, which lost 0 bases and 4 bases, there was a span of 18 bases. Germline CDR1 is PRHDT and CDR2 is FYEKMQ (reference sequence). The CDR3 has 17 amino acids. DNA for the CDR3: TGTGCCAGCAGCTTAGGCCGGGGGGGCGGAGGGGGCACTGAAGCTTTCTTT. Amino acid sequence: CASSLGRGGGGGTEAFF.

This clone was counted only a few times. This chain connects TRBV6-1 to TRBJ2-7; TRBD2 agrees at 7 bases. The CDR3 loop spans 14 amino acids. V trimming: 5 bases; J trimming: 7 bases; junction bases outside the gene matches: 11. Germline V gives CDR1 MNHNS, CDR2 SASEGT. The CDR3 protein is CASSPRGEVWEQYF. CDR3 nucleotide sequence: TGTGCCAGCAGTCCCCGGGGGGAGGTGTGGGAGCAGTACTTC.

The rearrangement uses TRBV7-6 and TRBJ2-5; 8 bases line up with TRBD2. From germline, CDR1 is SGHVS and CDR2 FNYEAQ. J was trimmed by 4 bases and V by 4 bases; bases with no gene match: 8. The CDR3 is 15 residues long. The CDR3 region is CASSSRGAGVETQYF. CDR3 DNA: TGTGCCAGCAGCTCGAGAGGAGCGGGAGTAGAGACCCAGTACTTC.

J is TRBJ1-2 and V is TRBV6-5, with D possibly being TRBD1 (5 bases). CDR3 length equals 15 residues. Trimming pared 0 bases from V and 9 bases from J, leaving 17 bases between. Germline V lookup: CDR1 MNHEY, CDR2 SVGAGI. The chain's CDR3 is CASSYSMAKGYRYTF. The CDR3 bases are TGTGCCAGCAGTTACTCGATGGCAAAGGGGTATCGCTACACCTTC.

This clone was seen a few times. The rearrangement joins TRBV6-1 to TRBJ2-2; D is unclear. V was clipped by 5 bases and J by 8 bases, with 12 bases between them. The V gene's germline CDR1 is MNHNS and CDR2 SASEGT. CDR3 length: 13 amino acids. The CDR3 nucleotides are TGTGCCAGCAGTTATAACATGCAAGGGGAGCTGTTTTTT. It is translated as CASSYNMQGELFF.

The genes are TRBV28 and TRBJ2-7, with 7 nucleotides matching TRBD1. CDR3 length: 14 amino acids. CDR1 MDHEN and CDR2 SYDVKM come from the germline V gene. Unmatched junction bases numbered 8, after V lost 7 bases and J lost 2 bases. Here the CDR3 DNA reads TGTGCCAGCACCCCCGCGACAGGGACCTACGAGCAGTACTTC. Its translation: CASTPATGTYEQYF.

This rearrangement joins TRBV2 to TRBJ1-6; 8 bases agree with TRBD1. CDR3 length: 14 residues. The germline V gene encodes CDR1 SNHLY and CDR2 FYNNEI. After removal of 4 bases from V and 6 bases from J, the junction contained 2 bases not matched to a gene. Here the CDR3 reads CASSGTGSNSPLHF. In DNA, the CDR3 is TGTGCCAGCAGTGGGACAGGGAGTAATTCACCCCTCCACTTT.